Here is one TCR beta chain with its context. The antigen is undetermined. The CDR3 is 14 residues long. V lost 6 bases and J 1 base, leaving 13 bases between the germline ends. Germline assignment: CDR1 MNHEY and CDR2 SVGAGI. The data stem from a study of cytomegalovirus exposure and HLA in healthy donors. Findings and limits, study-wide: TCR sequences were mostly rare, though some public TCRs occurred in many donors.

The PCR had 60 Vbeta and 13 Jbeta primers. Here immunoSEQ multiplex PCR was the method, and the copy in TCRdb shows in-frame clones only, minus some. The sample lists 150,000 to 200,000 clones; roughly 73% were seen once. The chain employs TRBV6-5 and TRBJ2-7; D may be TRBD1 (6 bases). The sequencing sample was made of PBMCs. This sequence originates from a woman in her 30s in good health and CMV-seronegative. This CDR3 reads CASRGAAESYEQYF. The CDR3 nucleotides read TGTGCCAGCAGGGGGGCAGCGGAATCCTACGAGCAGTACTTC.